The sequence of this T cell receptor beta chain was determined in a study of T cells in Graves' hyperthyroidism and ophthalmopathy. For the study at large: Prior to any treatment, at the point of initial diagnosis, peripheral blood was collected. Whole-study findings and limits: Most clonotypes that expanded in the thyroid above 0.001 also showed up in blood.

This CDR3 is 14 amino acids long. Germline V gene lookup returns CDR1 SEHNR and CDR2 FQNEAQ (reference sequence). Deletions cut 2 bases from V and 4 bases from J, with 11 bases between. The CDR3 regions of TCR beta were amplified from RNA transcripts. The study used the HTBI primer set for a first-round RT-PCR of the TCR CDR3. From the multiplex PCR reads, TCRdb called clonotypes with MiXCR, one entry per CDR3 protein. The profile shows around 620,000 distinct CDR3 sequences, more than 13% of them singletons. This clonotype appeared many times. Its antigen remains unknown. Patients with ophthalmopathy all had a Clinical Activity Score of at least 3, a NOSPECS grade of at least 4 and duration under 3 months. Lactation, pregnancy, other autoimmune disease or uncontrolled infection led to exclusion of patients.

The chain couples TRBV7-9 to TRBJ2-5, with D uncertain. Material: blood. This clonotype was sampled from a woman under 30 with Graves' ophthalmopathy. The CDR3 is CASSLSTAVETQYF. The CDR3 DNA reads TGTGCCAGCAGCTTAAGCACCGCGGTAGAGACCCAGTACTTC.